These 20 T cell receptor beta chains share one sample of origin, sequenced in a study of blood T cell repertoires in COVID-19. Produced via immunoSEQ multiplex PCR; TCRdb's table is partial and in-frame only. The table shows over 200,000 clones, with over 65% occurring only once. Sequenced: peripheral blood. All receptors come from a woman in her seventies with active or convalescent COVID-19.

This chain links TRBV20-1 with TRBJ1-1; D ambiguous. CDR1 DFQATT and CDR2 SNEGSKA come from the germline V gene (reference sequence). The CDR3 extends over 10 amino acids. Trimming left V 0 bases short and J 14 bases short, with 10 bases between. Here the CDR3 DNA reads TGCAGTGCTAGAGATGAGGAAGTCTTCTTT. Residues: CSARDEEVFF.

The chain links TRBV10-2 to TRBJ2-5; perhaps TRBD1 as D (6 bases). The V end was cut by 8 bases, the J end by 5 bases, with 15 bases between. Germline V gene lookup returns CDR1 WSHSY and CDR2 SAAADI. This CDR3 has 13 amino acids. CDR3 in DNA: TGCGCCAGCTACCGGGACAATCGGGAGACCCAGTACTTC. Amino acids: CASYRDNRETQYF.

The gene calls are TRBV5-5 and TRBJ1-6; 7 bases align to TRBD1. The J segment lost 7 bases and the V segment lost 3 bases, leaving 4 bases of the junction unmatched. Germline V gene lookup returns CDR1 SGHKS and CDR2 YYEKEE (reference sequence). The length of the CDR3 is 14 residues. The CDR3 loop is CASSSGTENSPLHF. For the CDR3, the DNA is TGTGCCAGCAGCTCCGGGACAGAGAATTCACCCCTCCACTTT.

This sequence joins TRBV6-5 and TRBJ2-7; D is possibly TRBD2 (5 bases). Trimming took off 6 bases at V and 4 bases at J, with 10 bases between the two ends. The CDR3 consists of 12 residues. Germline V lookup: CDR1 MNHEY, CDR2 SVGAGI. CDR3 amino acids: CASRGDTYEQYF. The CDR3 DNA reads TGTGCCAGCAGGGGAGACACTTACGAGCAGTACTTC.

V is TRBV5-1 and J is TRBJ1-1, with D possibly being TRBD1 (6 bases). The CDR3 covers 15 residues. CDR1 SGHRS and CDR2 YFSETQ come from the germline V gene. The V end lost 3 bases, the J end lost 0 bases, and 12 bases lay between the germline ends. As DNA, the CDR3 is TGCGCCAGCAGCTCCTTACAGGGATTGAACACTGAAGCTTTCTTT. This encodes CASSSLQGLNTEAFF.

This clone came up a few times. V gene TRBV7-9 combines with J gene TRBJ2-7; D perhaps matches TRBD1 (6 bases). Per germline, CDR1 SEHNR and CDR2 FQNEAQ (reference sequence). V lost 3 bases and J 6 bases, leaving 12 bases between the germline ends. The CDR3 has 13 residues. The CDR3 is CASSFDRSGEQYF. CDR3 bases: TGTGCCAGCAGCTTTGACAGGTCGGGCGAGCAGTACTTC.

The chain has TRBV6-5 and TRBJ1-3; D perhaps matches TRBD1 (5 bases). CDR3 length: 15 residues. V lost 8 bases and J lost 1, with 15 bases in between. Germline CDR1 reads MNHEY; CDR2 reads SVGAGI. CDR3 coding DNA: TGTGCCAGCGGGGGGACGGAGAATTCTGGAAACACCATATATTTT. Protein: CASGGTENSGNTIYF.

This chain connects TRBV28 to TRBJ2-7; D is undetermined. Trimming pared 4 bases from V and 2 bases from J, leaving 21 bases between. Germline V gene sequence: CDR1 MDHEN, CDR2 SYDVKM. The CDR3 contains 17 residues. CDR3 coding DNA: TGTGCCAGCAGTTCCGTGTCAGCATCCAGACACCCCTACGAGCAGTACTTC. Amino acid sequence: CASSSVSASRHPYEQYF.

This chain links TRBV10-3 with TRBJ1-1, with a tentative D call TRBD1 (5 bases). Germline CDR1 is ENHRY and CDR2 is SYGVKD. This CDR3 contains 13 residues. V gave up 5 bases and J gave up 1 base, with 8 bases separating them. The CDR3 coding sequence is TGTGCCATCAGTTCCGGACAGAACACTGAAGCTTTCTTT. It codes for CAISSGQNTEAFF.

The chain recombines TRBV10-3 with TRBJ1-4; D not certain. The length of the CDR3 is 12 residues. Trimming cost V 4 bases and J 5 bases, with 5 bases left between them. The V gene's germline CDR1 is ENHRY and CDR2 SYGVKD. The CDR3 DNA sequence: TGTGCCATCAGTGGCAGGAATGAAAAACTGTTTTTT. It translates to CAISGRNEKLFF.

The chain uses TRBV6-5 and TRBJ2-7; 8 bases are a match to TRBD1. The CDR3 is 12 amino acids. Germline CDR1 is MNHEY and CDR2 is SVGAGI. The ends lost 9 bases at V and 2 bases at J; junction bases unmatched: 3. The CDR3 DNA follows: TGTGCCAGTGAACAGGGGGCCTACGAGCAGTACTTC. This sequence encodes CASEQGAYEQYF.

The rearrangement links TRBV19 to TRBJ1-2, with TRBD1 as a possible D gene (5 bases). Germline CDR1 is LNHDA and CDR2 is SQIVND (reference sequence). The CDR3 has 15 amino acids. V lost 4 bases to trimming and J lost 0 bases, with 12 bases between them. The CDR3 loop is CASSTAQDPNYGYTF. CDR3 in DNA: TGTGCCAGTAGTACCGCACAGGACCCTAACTATGGCTACACCTTC.

This clone was detected a few times. The chain carries TRBV11-2 and TRBJ1-3; 9 nucleotides match TRBD1. The CDR3 runs 14 residues. The germline V gene has CDR1 SGHAT and CDR2 FQNNGV. V was clipped by 2 bases and J by 7 bases; unmatched bases: 3. CDR3 coding DNA: TGTGCCAGCAGCTTAACAGGGGGCGTCAACACCATATATTTT. Translated: CASSLTGGVNTIYF.

The rearrangement uses TRBV27 and TRBJ2-4; D possibly corresponds to TRBD2 (5 bases). This CDR3 region has 13 residues. Germline V gene lookup returns CDR1 MNHEY and CDR2 SMNVEV (reference sequence). V lost 3 bases and J lost 8, with 11 bases in between. The CDR3 region has the DNA TGTGCCAGCAGTTTTACTAGATGGGACATTCAGTACTTC. This encodes CASSFTRWDIQYF.

The rearrangement uses TRBV3-1 (or the pseudogene TRBV3-2) and TRBJ1-3; the D is unclear. The germline gives CDR1 LGHDT, CDR2 YNNKEL (reference sequence). The CDR3 covers 15 residues. V dropped 2 bases and J dropped 0 bases, with 8 bases sitting between them. The CDR3 DNA follows: TGTGCCAGCAGCCAATTGTCCGTCTCTGGAAACACCATATATTTT. It encodes CASSQLSVSGNTIYF.

Here the CDR3 reads CASSPWEGLEQYF. The CDR3 bases are TGTGCCAGCAGCCCCTGGGAGGGCCTTGAGCAGTACTTC. This chain joins TRBV11-2 and TRBJ2-7, with 7 bases that match TRBD2. CDR3 size: 13 residues. With 5 bases clipped from V and 7 bases from J, the junction kept 8 bases outside the gene matches. CDR1 and CDR2 from the germline V gene are SGHAT and FQNNGV.

The genes are TRBV19 and TRBJ1-2; D may be TRBD1 (5 bases). V was shortened by 5 bases and J by 4 bases, with 11 bases between the two germline ends. Germline V gene sequence: CDR1 LNHDA, CDR2 SQIVND (reference sequence). The CDR3 sequence is 13 residues long. CDR3 sequence reads: CASSQQGSYGYTF. CDR3 in DNA: TGTGCCAGTAGTCAGCAGGGCTCCTATGGCTACACCTTC. The whole variable domain, remainder taken from reference TRBV19 and TRBJ1-2, is DGGITQSPKYLFRKEGQNVTLSCEQNLNHDAMYWYRQDPGQGLRLIYYSQIVNDFQKGDIAEGYSVSREKKESFPLTVTSAQKNPTAFYLCASSQQGSYGYTFGSGTRLTVV.

V and J are TRBV19 and TRBJ2-2; the match to TRBD1 covers 10 bases. The length of the CDR3 is 15 residues. The germline gives CDR1 LNHDA, CDR2 SQIVND (reference sequence). The ends lost 4 bases at V and 5 bases at J; junction bases unmatched: 4. CDR3 DNA: TGTGCCAGTAGTAGACGGACAGGGGGAACCGGGGAGCTGTTTTTT. Translated, it gives CASSRRTGGTGELFF.

This clone was recorded once. The chain is built from TRBV6-4 and TRBJ1-2; no definite D call. CDR3 length equals 12 residues. Deletions cut 8 bases from V and 4 bases from J, with 11 bases between. CDR1 is MRHNA and CDR2 is SNTAGT in the germline V gene. The CDR3 spells CASGDVGYGYTF. The CDR3 DNA reads as TGTGCCAGCGGAGACGTGGGCTATGGCTACACCTTC.

J is TRBJ2-7 and V is TRBV5-1, with D perhaps matching TRBD1 (5 bases). Germline loops: CDR1 SGHRS, CDR2 YFSETQ. Trimming shortened V by 1 base and J by 0 bases, and 5 bases separated the two germline ends. The CDR3 spans 13 residues. Here the CDR3 reads CASSLTGSYEQYF. The CDR3 nucleotides read TGCGCCAGCAGCTTGACAGGCTCCTACGAGCAGTACTTC.